Each of the 21 T cell receptor delta chains below was sequenced from the same sample in a study of gamma-delta T cells after stem cell transplantation. TCRdb re-processed the RT-PCR reads via CATT. There are about 2,800 delta-chain clones in the sample; around 3.6% occur only once, and around 28% lies in the top ten. The sequenced material came from gamma-delta T cells. The receptor source for this set is a human donor. It is not recorded whose cells these are; they may come from a transplant donor.

There are a few counts of this clone. The protein held in TCRdb is that of a much larger clone and does not match this DNA's translation at residue 10, likely because of a read error; the protein shown is translated from the DNA. This chain joins TRDV2 and TRDJ1; D is uncertain. Germline loops: CDR1 GEAIGNYY, CDR2 EKD. This CDR3 is built from 14 residues. CDR3 bases: TGTGCCTGTGACATGGTCGTCCGTACCGGTAAACTCATCTTT. This gives the protein CACDMVVRTGKLIF.

In its sample, this clone was seen a few times. TCRdb has a much larger clone's protein, which differs at residue 11 from the translation of this DNA, likely because of a read error; what is shown is the protein translated from the DNA. The V call is TRDV2, the J call TRDJ3, with 12 bases matching TRDD3. The germline V gene encodes CDR1 GEAIGNYY and CDR2 EKD. The CDR3 loop spans 18 amino acids. CDR3 region: CACDAGGYDSRDTRQMFF. The CDR3 coding sequence is TGTGCCTGTGACGCTGGGGGATACGACTCCCGGGACACCCGACAGATGTTTTTC.

The table lists this clone with a few counts. A read error likely explains this, since a far larger clone differs by one base. Other DNA sequences from this sample encode an identical CDR3 as well. The rearrangement joins TRDV2 to TRDJ3, with TRDD3 matching over 9 bases. The germline gives CDR1 GEAIGNYY, CDR2 EKD. The CDR3 runs to 19 residues. The CDR3 bases are TGCGCCTGTGACATCTTACTGGGGGACCTCTCCTGGGACACCCGACAGATGTTTTTC. Protein: CACDILLGDLSWDTRQMFF.

The chain combines TRDV2 with TRDJ1; 9 bases are shared with TRDD3. The germline V gene encodes CDR1 GEAIGNYY and CDR2 EKD. The V and J ends lost 4 bases and 0 bases, in that order; junction bases with no gene match: 11. CDR3 length equals 17 residues. The CDR3 reads CACDVLGDRMYTDKLIF. DNA of the CDR3: TGTGCCTGTGATGTACTGGGGGACAGAATGTACACCGATAAACTCATCTTT.

This clone is medium-sized within its sample. This rearrangement joins TRDV2 to TRDJ1; TRDD3 is a possible D gene (5 bases). The V gene's germline CDR1 is GEAIGNYY and CDR2 EKD. CDR3 length equals 16 residues. Deletions cut 0 bases from V and 0 bases from J, with 13 bases between. Here the CDR3 reads CACDTVYKGDTDKLIF. DNA for the CDR3: TGTGCCTGTGACACCGTTTATAAGGGGGACACCGATAAACTCATCTTT.

This clone has more than one count but fewer than ten. This DNA's translation differs at residue 10 from TCRdb's protein, which comes from a much larger clone; a read error is likely, and the protein shown is translated from the DNA. The chain is built from TRDV2 and TRDJ1; 7 positions match TRDD3. The length of the CDR3 is 20 residues. Germline assignment: CDR1 GEAIGNYY and CDR2 EKD. Trimming took 0 bases from V and 0 from J; bases not matched to a gene: 18. The CDR3 nucleotides are TGTGCCTGTGACACCGGTTCTTTACTGGTGGATACGGTGGACACCGATAAACTCATCTTT. It codes for CACDTGSLLVDTVDTDKLIF.

On this clone: The protein held in TCRdb is that of a much larger clone and does not match this DNA's translation at residue 11, likely because of a read error; the protein shown is translated from the DNA. The rearrangement uses TRDV2 and TRDJ3; 8 bases match TRDD3. CDR1 is GEAIGNYY, CDR2 EKD, per germline. The CDR3 covers 18 residues. CDR3 bases: TGTGCCTGTGACTCTACTGGGGGCAGCTCCCGGGACACCCGACAGATGTTTTTC. Residues: CACDSTGGSSRDTRQMFF.

This clone was seen more than once but under ten times. The protein recorded in TCRdb matches a much larger clone and deviates from this DNA's translation at residue 11, suggesting a read error; the protein here is obtained by translating the DNA. The chain combines TRDV2 with TRDJ1; 10 bases line up with TRDD3. Trimming cost V 4 bases and J 4 bases; bases outside gene matches: 17. Germline V gene sequence: CDR1 GEAIGNYY, CDR2 EKD. This CDR3 region has 18 residues. The CDR3 sequence is CACDPVADWGMQFDKLIF. The DNA for the CDR3 is TGTGCCTGTGATCCGGTCGCCGACTGGGGGATGCAGTTCGATAAACTCATCTTT.

Regarding this clone: For this DNA, TCRdb reports the protein of a much larger clone, which diverges at residue 11, most likely from a read error; the protein presented here is translated directly from the DNA. The V gene is TRDV2, the J gene TRDJ1; D is unresolved. The CDR3 extends over 16 amino acids. CDR1 is GEAIGNYY, CDR2 EKD, per germline. V dropped 3 bases and J dropped 4 bases, with 20 bases sitting between them. The CDR3 coding sequence is TGTGCCTGTGACTCCATCCAAGGTCTATACATCGATAAACTCATCTTT. Its translation is CACDSIQGLYIDKLIF.

This clone was detected a few times. Being one base from a much bigger clone, this may be a read error. This sample includes further DNA sequences coding for the same CDR3. V gene TRDV2 combines with J gene TRDJ1, with 8 bases aligning to TRDD3. CDR3 length equals 18 residues. The germline V gene encodes CDR1 GEAIGNYY and CDR2 EKD. The CDR3 DNA reads as TGTGCCTGTGACCCCACTGGGGGTTCTCTAAAACCGAACGATAAACTCATCTTC. As protein: CACDPTGGSLKPNDKLIF.

This clone was observed a handful of times. The V gene is TRDV2, the J gene TRDJ3; TRDD3 agrees at 10 bases. CDR1 and CDR2 from the germline V gene are GEAIGNYY and EKD. The V gene end was trimmed by 0 bases and the J gene end by 0 bases; junction bases not matched to a gene: 13. This CDR3 spans 22 amino acids. The CDR3 loop reads CACDTVVGDTKLRSWDTRQMFF. The CDR3, as DNA: TGTGCCTGTGACACCGTGGTGGGGGATACAAAACTCCGCTCCTGGGACACCCGACAGATGTTTTTC.

By frequency in the sample, this clone is medium-sized (0.01 to 0.1%). The chain has TRDV2 and TRDJ1; 11 bases are shared with TRDD3. Losses at the gene ends were 3 bases for V and 0 bases for J; bases not matched to a gene: 14. Germline V gives CDR1 GEAIGNYY, CDR2 EKD. There are 19 residues in the CDR3. For the CDR3, the DNA is TGTGCCTGTGACTCCCCTTTTGGGGGATACGCGGAGGACACCGATAAACTCATCTTT. This encodes CACDSPFGGYAEDTDKLIF.

This clone was counted only a few times. A far larger clone is only one base removed, so a read error is likely. Other DNA sequences in the sample encode the same CDR3. DNA of the CDR3: TGTGCCTGTGACACCCTACTGGGGGATTTTGAGGGGGATAAACTTATCTTT. This gives the protein CACDTLLGDFEGDKLIF. The chain carries TRDV2 and TRDJ1; 10 nucleotides agree with TRDD3. CDR1 and CDR2 from the germline V gene are GEAIGNYY and EKD. The CDR3 runs to 17 residues.

This clone was seen a few times. A far larger clone is off by one base, so a read error is likely. The chain employs TRDV2 and TRDJ1; 10 bases agree with TRDD3. V was pared by 3 bases and J by 5 bases, with 14 bases of the junction left unmatched. The CDR3 extends over 17 amino acids. CDR1 and CDR2 (germline): GEAIGNYY, EKD. CDR3 sequence reads: CACDALLGDFEGDKLIF. DNA of the CDR3: TGTGCCTGTGACGCCCTACTGGGGGATTTTGAGGGGGATAAACTCATCTTT.

This chain links TRDV2 with TRDJ1; possible D gene TRDD3, 5 bases. Trimming cost V 3 bases and J 0 bases, with 16 bases left between them. Germline CDR1 is GEAIGNYY and CDR2 is EKD. This CDR3 spans 16 amino acids. CDR3 sequence reads: CACDPVGDSYTDKLIF. For the CDR3, the DNA is TGTGCCTGTGACCCCGTTGGGGACAGCTACACCGATAAACTCATCTTT.

This clone showed up just a few times. A much larger clonotype is one base distant, so this may be a read error. The J gene is TRDJ1, the V gene TRDV2, with 9 nucleotides matching TRDD3. V gave up 3 bases and J gave up 0 bases; unmatched junction bases: 16. The germline V gene has CDR1 GEAIGNYY and CDR2 EKD. CDR3 length equals 19 residues. The CDR3 sequence: CACDAIGPGDTSYTDKLIF. The CDR3 coding sequence is TGTGCCTGTGACGCGATTGGTCCGGGGGATACATCGTACACCGATAAACTCATCTTT.

As regards this clone: This could be a read error, since a much larger clone is one nucleotide away. Other DNA sequences from this sample encode an identical CDR3 as well. The chain employs TRDV2 and TRDJ1; a weak D match, TRDD3 (5 bases). This CDR3 region has 14 residues. Per the germline V gene, CDR1 is GEAIGNYY and CDR2 is EKD. The germline V and J ends were trimmed by 0 bases and 3 bases, with 10 bases remaining between them. The CDR3 nucleotides read TGTGCCTGTGACACCGTGGTACTGGCCGATAAACTCATCTTT. Encoded protein: CACDTVVLADKLIF.

This clone is termed medium-sized. Other DNA sequences in the same sample also yield this CDR3. The J gene is TRDJ1, the V gene TRDV2; D is uncertain. Trimming took off 0 bases at V and 0 bases at J, with 13 bases between the two ends. Germline loops: CDR1 GEAIGNYY, CDR2 EKD. The CDR3 is made up of 16 amino acids. The CDR3 loop is CACDTVLVEYTDKLIF. The CDR3 DNA reads as TGTGCCTGTGACACCGTCCTGGTTGAGTACACCGATAAACTCATCTTT.

The table lists this clone with a few counts. The V call is TRDV1, the J call TRDJ1; 13 bases match TRDD3. Per the germline V gene, CDR1 is TSWWSYY and CDR2 is QGS. V lost 0 bases to trimming and J lost 0 bases; unmatched junction nucleotides: 16. The CDR3 spans 22 residues. The CDR3 loop reads CALGELAFPSVLGDTDTDKLIF. Here the CDR3 DNA reads TGTGCTCTTGGGGAACTAGCGTTTCCTAGCGTACTGGGGGATACGGACACCGATAAACTCATCTTT.

This clone was observed a handful of times. A read error may produce the germline difference seen at one junction end. Other DNA sequences in this specimen translate into the identical CDR3. The chain couples TRDV2 to TRDJ1; 11 nucleotides agree with TRDD3. Germline CDR1 and CDR2: GEAIGNYY and EKD. This CDR3 has 16 amino acids. Written as DNA, the CDR3 is TGCGCCTGTGACAAGGTTGCTGGGGGATACTCCGATAAACTCATCTTT. It specifies CACDKVAGGYSDKLIF.

This clone rates as medium-sized (0.01 to 0.1%). Other DNA sequences in the sample encode the same CDR3. The chain recombines TRDV2 with TRDJ1, with 11 bases identical to TRDD3. V lost 1 base and J lost 4; bases outside the gene matches: 7. The CDR3 loop spans 16 amino acids. Germline lookup yields CDR1 GEAIGNYY and CDR2 EKD. The CDR3 protein is CACDTLGDTDSDKLIF. The CDR3 DNA is TGTGCCTGTGACACGCTGGGGGATACTGATAGCGATAAACTCATCTTT.